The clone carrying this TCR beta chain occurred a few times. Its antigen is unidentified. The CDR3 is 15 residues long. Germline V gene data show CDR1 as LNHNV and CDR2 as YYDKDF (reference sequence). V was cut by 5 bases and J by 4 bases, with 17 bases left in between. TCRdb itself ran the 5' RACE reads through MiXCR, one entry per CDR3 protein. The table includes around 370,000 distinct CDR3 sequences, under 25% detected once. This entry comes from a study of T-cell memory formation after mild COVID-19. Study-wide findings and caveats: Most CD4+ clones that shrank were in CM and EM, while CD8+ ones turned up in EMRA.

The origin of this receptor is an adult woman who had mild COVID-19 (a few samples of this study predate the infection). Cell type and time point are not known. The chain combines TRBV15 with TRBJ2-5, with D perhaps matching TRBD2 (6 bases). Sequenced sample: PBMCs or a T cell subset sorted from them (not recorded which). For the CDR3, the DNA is TGTGCCACCAGCCCTTCCCGGGGGATACGAGAGACCCAGTACTTC. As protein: CATSPSRGIRETQYF.